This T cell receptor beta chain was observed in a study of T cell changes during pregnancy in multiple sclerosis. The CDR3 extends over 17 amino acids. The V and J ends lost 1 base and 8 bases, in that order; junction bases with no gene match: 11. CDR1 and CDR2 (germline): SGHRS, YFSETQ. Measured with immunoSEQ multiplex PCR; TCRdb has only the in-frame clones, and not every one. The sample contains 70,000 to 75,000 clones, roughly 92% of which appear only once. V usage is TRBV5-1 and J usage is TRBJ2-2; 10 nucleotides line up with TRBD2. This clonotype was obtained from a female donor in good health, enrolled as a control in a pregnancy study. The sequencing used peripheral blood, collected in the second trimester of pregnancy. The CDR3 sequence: CASSLHPGTSAAGELFF. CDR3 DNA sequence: TGCGCCAGCAGCTTGCACCCCGGGACTAGCGCGGCGGGGGAGCTGTTTTTT.